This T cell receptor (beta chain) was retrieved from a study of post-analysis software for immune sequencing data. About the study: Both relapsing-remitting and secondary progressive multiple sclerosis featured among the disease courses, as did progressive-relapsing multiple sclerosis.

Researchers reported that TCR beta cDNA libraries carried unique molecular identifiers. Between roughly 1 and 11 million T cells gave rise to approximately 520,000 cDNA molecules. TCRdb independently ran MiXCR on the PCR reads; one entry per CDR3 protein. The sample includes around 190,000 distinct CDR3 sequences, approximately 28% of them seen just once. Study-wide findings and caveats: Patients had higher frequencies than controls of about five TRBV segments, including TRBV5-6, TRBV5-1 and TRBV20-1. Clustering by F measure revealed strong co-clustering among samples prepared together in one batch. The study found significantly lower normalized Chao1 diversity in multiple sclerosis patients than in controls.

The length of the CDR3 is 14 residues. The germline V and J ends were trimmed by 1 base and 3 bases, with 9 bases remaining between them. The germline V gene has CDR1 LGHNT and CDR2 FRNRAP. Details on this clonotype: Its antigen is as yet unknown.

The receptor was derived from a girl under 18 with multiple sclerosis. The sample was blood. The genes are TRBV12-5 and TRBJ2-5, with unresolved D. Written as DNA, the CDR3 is TGTGCTAGTGGTTTGGGTGGAAGGGAAGAGACCCAGTACTTC. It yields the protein CASGLGGREETQYF.